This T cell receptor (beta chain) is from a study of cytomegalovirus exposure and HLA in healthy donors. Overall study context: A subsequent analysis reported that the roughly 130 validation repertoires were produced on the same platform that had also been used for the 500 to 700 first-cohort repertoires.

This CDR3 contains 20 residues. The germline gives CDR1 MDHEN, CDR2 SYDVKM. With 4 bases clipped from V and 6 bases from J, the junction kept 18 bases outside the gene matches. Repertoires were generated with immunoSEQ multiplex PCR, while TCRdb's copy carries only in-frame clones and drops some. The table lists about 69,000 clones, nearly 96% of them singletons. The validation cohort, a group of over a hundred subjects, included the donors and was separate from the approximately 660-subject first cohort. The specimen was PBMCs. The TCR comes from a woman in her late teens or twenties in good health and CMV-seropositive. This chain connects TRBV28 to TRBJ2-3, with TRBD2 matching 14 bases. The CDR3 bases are TGTGCCAGCAGTTGGCAGGTACCGCCGGGACTAGCGGGAGTACCCGATACGCAGTATTTT. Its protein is CASSWQVPPGLAGVPDTQYF.